The sequence of this T cell receptor (beta chain) was determined in a study of shared clonotypes between healthy human individuals. For the study at large: Three CD4 naive, three CD4 memory, two CD8 naive and one CD8 memory plate were used per donor.

As for this clone: Its cognate antigen is unknown.

Findings and caveats of the study: Clonotype sharing among donors, it was expected, would be affected by sequencing depth.

Assay runs were performed at deep level. TCRdb's copy holds only in-frame clones and misses some; the assay was immunoSEQ multiplex PCR. The data show some 320,000 clones, roughly 87% seen once. The sample was memory CD8+ T cells sorted from blood. Indicated subset: CD45RO+ cells pooled with CCR7-negative TemRA cells. The clonotype was recovered from a young man in good health.

In DNA form, the CDR3 reads TGTGCCAGCAGTTTTCAATACGGAACCTTCTACGAGCAGTACTTC. Translating gives CASSFQYGTFYEQYF. The rearrangement uses TRBV27 and TRBJ2-7, with no clear D. Deletions cut 3 bases from V and 3 bases from J, with 15 bases between. Germline assignment: CDR1 MNHEY and CDR2 SMNVEV (reference sequence). This CDR3 is 15 amino acids long.